These T cell receptor beta chains were read from a single sample in a study of technical replicates of blood from a handful of donors. The method was immunoSEQ multiplex PCR; TCRdb's version includes in-frame clones alone and lacks a portion of them. The sample lists 70,000 to 95,000 clones; around 97% were seen once. The material sequenced was T cells isolated from PBMCs. These receptors originate from a human donor in good health. Both conserved end residues are part of each CDR3. A D gene is named only where the DNA matches it firmly. The size of a clone is reported for some rows only, either as once, few or many, or as a class for expanded clones.

d_call: TRBD1
v_call: TRBV27
clone_size: -
j_call: TRBJ2-7
cdr3_nt: TGTGCCAGCAGTTCGTGGACAGGGAAGGTCGGCGAGCAGTACTTC
cdr3_aa: CASSSWTGKVGEQYF

d_call: -
v_call: TRBV27
clone_size: -
j_call: TRBJ2-7
cdr3_nt: TGTGCCAGCAGTTTATCTCCAGGAAATTACGAGCAGTACTTC
cdr3_aa: CASSLSPGNYEQYF

d_call: -
v_call: TRBV9
clone_size: -
j_call: TRBJ2-1
cdr3_nt: TGTGCCAGCAGCGTAACCTCAGGTTGGGGAGGGGGGTCCTACAATGAGCAGTTCTTC
cdr3_aa: CASSVTSGWGGGSYNEQFF

d_call: -
v_call: TRBV5-1
clone_size: -
j_call: TRBJ1-2
cdr3_nt: TGCGCCAGCAGTGGCCAGGTAGACTATGGCTACACCTTC
cdr3_aa: CASSGQVDYGYTF

d_call: -
v_call: TRBV4-1
clone_size: -
j_call: TRBJ1-1
cdr3_nt: TGCGCCAGCAGCCCGCCCAGCGACAGGGAAGCTTTCTTT
cdr3_aa: CASSPPSDREAFF

d_call: -
v_call: TRBV2
clone_size: once
j_call: TRBJ2-2
cdr3_nt: TGTGCCAGCAGAAGCTTGACGGGCGGGGAGCTGTTTTTT
cdr3_aa: CASRSLTGGELFF

d_call: TRBD2
v_call: TRBV10-2
clone_size: -
j_call: TRBJ2-3
cdr3_nt: TGCGCCAGCCGGACTAGCGGCACAGATACGCAGTATTTT
cdr3_aa: CASRTSGTDTQYF

d_call: -
v_call: TRBV5-1
clone_size: once
j_call: TRBJ1-1
cdr3_nt: TGCGCCAGCAAGGGAAGGGCTGGGGAGGAAGGCACTGAAGCTTTCTTT
cdr3_aa: CASKGRAGEEGTEAFF

d_call: -
v_call: TRBV27
clone_size: -
j_call: TRBJ2-5
cdr3_nt: TGTGCCAGCAGTTTATCTCGCAGGGTAGTGGAGACCCAGTACTTC
cdr3_aa: CASSLSRRVVETQYF

d_call: -
v_call: TRBV6-1
clone_size: -
j_call: TRBJ1-1
cdr3_nt: TGTGCCAGCAGTGAAGCTCGAAGGGGGGGCACTGAAGCTTTCTTT
cdr3_aa: CASSEARRGGTEAFF

d_call: TRBD1
v_call: TRBV6-1
clone_size: -
j_call: TRBJ1-1
cdr3_nt: TGTGCCAGCAGTGAACATGGGCAGGGGGCGTTTCGCACTGAAGCTTTCTTT
cdr3_aa: CASSEHGQGAFRTEAFF

d_call: -
v_call: TRBV27
clone_size: -
j_call: TRBJ1-1
cdr3_nt: TGTGCCAGCAGTCAGACACGTCCGAACACTGAAGCTTTCTTT
cdr3_aa: CASSQTRPNTEAFF

d_call: TRBD2
v_call: TRBV6-5
clone_size: -
j_call: TRBJ2-3
cdr3_nt: TGTGCCACCGTTCGGCGGGGGGGCCCCACAGATACGCAGTATTTT
cdr3_aa: CATVRRGGPTDTQYF

d_call: TRBD2
v_call: TRBV28
clone_size: -
j_call: TRBJ2-2
cdr3_nt: TGTGCCAGCAGTCCCCTAGGGAGGGGTCCCGGGGAGCTGTTTTTT
cdr3_aa: CASSPLGRGPGELFF

d_call: TRBD2
v_call: TRBV7-3
clone_size: -
j_call: TRBJ2-1
cdr3_nt: TGTGCCAGCAGCTTCCTCGGGGGGGATTCCTACAATGAGCAGTTCTTC
cdr3_aa: CASSFLGGDSYNEQFF

d_call: TRBD1
v_call: TRBV18
clone_size: -
j_call: TRBJ2-5
cdr3_nt: TGTGCCAGCTCACCACCGACAGGGGAATGGGAGACCCAGTACTTC
cdr3_aa: CASSPPTGEWETQYF

d_call: TRBD2
v_call: TRBV7-2
clone_size: -
j_call: TRBJ2-7
cdr3_nt: TGTGCCAGCAGCCCAAATCGCGGGAGCTCCTACGAGCAGTACTTC
cdr3_aa: CASSPNRGSSYEQYF

d_call: -
v_call: TRBV6-5
clone_size: -
j_call: TRBJ2-7
cdr3_nt: TGTGCCAGCAGTTACCAGGGCTACGAGCAGTACTTC
cdr3_aa: CASSYQGYEQYF

d_call: TRBD2
v_call: TRBV19
clone_size: -
j_call: TRBJ2-3
cdr3_nt: TGTGCCAGCTTAGCGGCTAGCGGTTCTTCAGATACGCAGTATTTT
cdr3_aa: CASLAASGSSDTQYF

d_call: -
v_call: TRBV28
clone_size: -
j_call: TRBJ1-1
cdr3_nt: TGTGCCAGCGTTGAGGGGGGGAGGAACACTGAAGCTTTCTTT
cdr3_aa: CASVEGGRNTEAFF

d_call: TRBD1
v_call: TRBV13
clone_size: -
j_call: TRBJ1-1
cdr3_nt: TGTGCCAGCAGGCCGACAGGGGGGAACACTGAAGCTTTCTTT
cdr3_aa: CASRPTGGNTEAFF

d_call: -
v_call: TRBV7-2
clone_size: -
j_call: TRBJ2-5
cdr3_nt: TGTGCCAGCAGCTCCCGGAGTTTAGAGACCCAGTACTTC
cdr3_aa: CASSSRSLETQYF

d_call: TRBD1
v_call: TRBV30
clone_size: -
j_call: TRBJ1-5
cdr3_nt: TGTGCCTGGGCCGGACAGGGAAATCAGCCCCAGCATTTT
cdr3_aa: CAWAGQGNQPQHF

d_call: -
v_call: TRBV28
clone_size: -
j_call: TRBJ1-1
cdr3_nt: TGTGCCAGCACCCTCGCCGACAGCGTCACTGAAGCTTTCTTT
cdr3_aa: CASTLADSVTEAFF

d_call: TRBD1
v_call: TRBV27
clone_size: -
j_call: TRBJ2-7
cdr3_nt: TGTGCCAGCAGCTCCCCGCGATTTATGGGACAGGGGATTACCTACGAGCAGTACTTC
cdr3_aa: CASSSPRFMGQGITYEQYF

d_call: -
v_call: TRBV28
clone_size: -
j_call: TRBJ1-1
cdr3_nt: TGTGCCAGCAGTCCCCATGACAGGACTGAAGCTTTCTTT
cdr3_aa: CASSPHDRTEAFF

d_call: -
v_call: TRBV6-5
clone_size: -
j_call: TRBJ2-5
cdr3_nt: TGTGCCAGCAAAACCCCCGGAGGGGAGACCCAGTACTTC
cdr3_aa: CASKTPGGETQYF

d_call: TRBD1
v_call: TRBV7-8
clone_size: -
j_call: TRBJ1-1
cdr3_nt: TGTGCCAGCAGCTTATATGAACAGGGGGTGAACACTGAAGCTTTCTTT
cdr3_aa: CASSLYEQGVNTEAFF

d_call: -
v_call: TRBV2
clone_size: -
j_call: TRBJ2-1
cdr3_nt: TGTGCCAGCACCACCGAGGGAAGGAATCAGTTCTTC
cdr3_aa: CASTTEGRNQFF

d_call: TRBD1
v_call: TRBV2
clone_size: -
j_call: TRBJ1-4
cdr3_nt: TGTGCCAGCAGAGTGAGGGGGCTGAATGAAAAACTGTTTTTT
cdr3_aa: CASRVRGLNEKLFF

d_call: TRBD1
v_call: TRBV7-6
clone_size: -
j_call: TRBJ2-2
cdr3_nt: TGTGCCAGCAGCTTAGGACAGGGTTTGAACACCGGGGAGCTGTTTTTT
cdr3_aa: CASSLGQGLNTGELFF